This T cell receptor beta chain was sequenced during a study of blood T cell repertoires in COVID-19. As originally analysed: Reference gene primer amplification gave estimated nucleated cell counts. Sequenced by immunoSEQ multiplex PCR; TCRdb stores in-frame clones only, minus some. V and J calls and clone size are copied from that table; D and trimming were computed from the DNA. The sample shows 150,000 to 200,000 clones, around 76% of them seen only once. This clone was observed a handful of times. Sequenced: PBMCs or T cells enriched from blood (not recorded which). The TCR was taken from a woman in her forties or fifties with acute COVID-19.

The CDR3: CASSLVADYGYTF. The CDR3 DNA reads TGTGCCAGCAGCTTGGTGGCAGATTATGGCTACACCTTC. This chain joins TRBV5-5 and TRBJ1-2; D call uncertain. The CDR3 spans 13 residues. Per the germline V gene, CDR1 is SGHKS and CDR2 is YYEKEE (reference sequence). V lost 0 bases and J 5 bases, leaving 8 bases between the germline ends.